This passage covers 32 T cell receptor beta chains from one sample sequenced in a study of T cells expressing NK-cell markers. TCRdb reanalyzed the 5' RACE reads, giving one entry per CDR3 protein sequence and no DNA. Its table records about 160,000 distinct CDR3 sequences. The source material was blood T cells: a sorted CD56 or NKG2C T cell subset, CD4+ or CD8+ T cells, or bulk PBMC T cells (not recorded which). The source is a man aged 18 to 69 in good health.

The rearrangement uses TRBV20-1 and TRBJ2-1; the TRBD1 assignment by TCRdb is unverifiable without DNA. The CDR3 has 20 amino acids. From germline, CDR1 is DFQATT and CDR2 SNEGSKA (reference sequence). The CDR3 loop is CSARPLQGALAGDTYNEQFF.

The genes are TRBV14 and TRBJ2-7; TCRdb selects TRBD1, and the lack of DNA leaves this call unchecked. Per germline, CDR1 SGHDN and CDR2 FVKESK. The CDR3 is made up of 16 amino acids. This CDR3 is CASSHRSGDTTYEQYF.

The chain has TRBV28 and TRBJ2-3; lacking DNA, the TRBD1 call made by TCRdb goes unchecked. The V gene's germline CDR1 is MDHEN and CDR2 SYDVKM. This CDR3 is built from 12 residues. The CDR3 region is CASSPPWGTQYF.

The genes are TRBV7-3 and TRBJ2-1; TCRdb indicates TRBD1, and absent DNA this call remains unverified. The CDR3 covers 15 residues. The germline CDR1 and CDR2 sequences are SGHTA and FQGTGA. CDR3 protein: CASSLNEQGYNEQFF.

The rearrangement uses TRBV6-2 or TRBV6-3 and TRBJ2-7; without DNA, the TCRdb call of TRBD1 cannot be checked. CDR1 MNHEY and CDR2 SVGEGT come from the germline V gene. The CDR3 spans 17 residues. Here the CDR3 reads CASSYSMSRGTVYEQYF.

This sequence joins TRBV6-8 and TRBJ1-5. The CDR3 has 14 residues. The V gene's germline CDR1 is MNHGY and CDR2 SAAAGT. CDR3 loop: CASSSRYSNQPQHF.

The chain has TRBV20-1 and TRBJ2-2; TCRdb lists TRBD2, though no DNA is available to test this call. Germline loops: CDR1 DFQATT, CDR2 SNEGSKA (reference sequence). The CDR3 runs 15 residues. This chain's CDR3 is CSVTAVGGLTGELFF.

CDR3 sequence: CSTYTGYSYNEQFF. This rearrangement joins TRBV29-1 to TRBJ2-1; the D gene TCRdb calls, TRBD1, cannot be checked with no DNA. The CDR3 spans 14 residues. CDR1 and CDR2 (germline): SQVTM, ANQGSEA.

The V and J genes are TRBV28 and TRBJ1-5; the TCRdb D gene call, TRBD1, has no DNA to confirm it. From germline, CDR1 is MDHEN and CDR2 SYDVKM. The CDR3 is 15 residues long. The CDR3 sequence: CASSLIQGSNQPQHF.

The chain employs TRBV6-1 and TRBJ2-2; TCRdb proposes TRBD1, but this gene call is untestable without DNA. This CDR3 has 14 amino acids. CDR1 and CDR2 (germline): MNHNS, SASEGT. The CDR3 region is CASNNRAGTGELFF.

The chain couples TRBV7-8 to TRBJ1-6; TCRdb gives TRBD1 as the D gene, but with no DNA this cannot be confirmed. The germline gives CDR1 SGHVS, CDR2 FQNEAQ. This CDR3 is 13 amino acids long. This CDR3 is CASSSGQNSPLHF.

CDR3 amino acids: CASSGEGAAVFF. J is TRBJ2-2 and V is TRBV6-6; TCRdb lists TRBD2, though no DNA is available to test this call. This CDR3 comprises 12 residues. Germline CDR1 is MNHNY and CDR2 is SVGAGI (reference sequence).

This rearrangement joins TRBV3-1 to TRBJ1-2; checking the TCRdb D call of TRBD1 is not possible without DNA. CDR3 length equals 14 residues. CDR1 LGHDT and CDR2 YNNKEL come from the germline V gene (reference sequence). The CDR3 region is CASSQPGDPYGYTF. The complete variable domain, with remaining parts taken from reference TRBV3-1 and TRBJ1-2, reads DTAVSQTPKYLVTQMGNDKSIKCEQNLGHDTMYWYKQDSKKFLKIMFSYNNKELIINETVPNRFSPKSPDKAHLNLHINSLELGDSAVYFCASSQPGDPYGYTFGSGTRLTVV.

The rearrangement uses TRBV5-1 and TRBJ2-7; there is no DNA to check the TCRdb D call of TRBD2. Germline CDR1 reads SGHRS; CDR2 reads YFSETQ. This CDR3 has 15 residues. The CDR3 spells CASSRGQGVAYEQYF.

The chain recombines TRBV15 with TRBJ1-2; the D gene TCRdb calls, TRBD1, cannot be checked with no DNA. Germline assignment: CDR1 LNHNV and CDR2 YYDKDF (reference sequence). The CDR3 totals 16 residues. Here the CDR3 reads CATSRAGGNLIYGYTF. Supplemented by reference TRBV15 and TRBJ1-2, the full variable domain reads DAMVIQNPRYQVTQFGKPVTLSCSQTLNHNVMYWYQQKSSQAPKLLFHYYDKDFNNEADTPDNFQSRRPNTSFCFLDIRSPGLGDTAMYLCATSRAGGNLIYGYTFGSGTRLTVV.

The V and J genes are TRBV29-1 and TRBJ1-1; absent DNA, TCRdb's TRBD1 call cannot be checked. Germline assignment: CDR1 SQVTM and CDR2 ANQGSEA. The CDR3 consists of 14 residues. The CDR3 sequence: CSVDPGGSFTEAFF.

The chain couples TRBV11-1 to TRBJ2-7; as DNA is missing, the TRBD1 call by TCRdb cannot be tested. The CDR3 covers 15 residues. Germline loops: CDR1 SGHAT, CDR2 FQDESV (reference sequence). The CDR3 reads CASSSPGQGTYEQYF.

CDR3 sequence: CASSEAPRGLYEQYF. The J gene is TRBJ2-7, the V gene TRBV6-1; TCRdb outputs TRBD1, but without DNA this stays unchecked. The CDR3 runs 15 residues. Germline V lookup: CDR1 MNHNS, CDR2 SASEGT.

The rearrangement links TRBV15 to TRBJ2-1. The length of the CDR3 is 16 residues. Germline CDR1 LNHNV, CDR2 YYDKDF (reference sequence). CDR3 in amino acids: CATSSELAPSYNEQFF. The whole variable domain, filled in from reference TRBV15 and TRBJ2-1, reads DAMVIQNPRYQVTQFGKPVTLSCSQTLNHNVMYWYQQKSSQAPKLLFHYYDKDFNNEADTPDNFQSRRPNTSFCFLDIRSPGLGDTAMYLCATSSELAPSYNEQFFGPGTRLTVL.

V gene TRBV20-1 combines with J gene TRBJ2-1; without DNA, the TCRdb call of TRBD1 cannot be checked. Germline lookup yields CDR1 DFQATT and CDR2 SNEGSKA (reference sequence). This CDR3 is 13 amino acids long. The chain's CDR3 is CSAEPRGAHEQFF.

The genes are TRBV3-1 and TRBJ2-1; TCRdb gives TRBD2 as the D gene, but with no DNA this cannot be confirmed. The CDR3 has 16 residues. The germline CDR1 and CDR2 sequences are LGHDT and YNNKEL (reference sequence). The CDR3 protein is CASSQEWLAGGDEQFF.

The chain joins TRBV7-9 to TRBJ2-5; TCRdb's D gene call, TRBD1, goes unchecked for lack of DNA. Looked up from germline, CDR1 is SEHNR and CDR2 is FQNEAQ (reference sequence). The CDR3 runs 15 residues. CDR3: CASSLPFGGRETQYF.

The chain joins TRBV3-1 to TRBJ2-2. The CDR3 length is 14 residues. Per germline, CDR1 LGHDT and CDR2 YNNKEL (reference sequence). The CDR3 here is CASSQLSTSGELFF.

The V and J genes are TRBV6-1 and TRBJ2-5; TCRdb names TRBD1, which stays unverified in the absence of DNA. CDR3 length: 15 residues. Germline values: CDR1 MNHNS, CDR2 SASEGT. CDR3 in amino acids: CASSEWGVNQETQYF.

The chain joins TRBV27 to TRBJ1-2. The CDR3 contains 14 residues. Germline-derived CDR1 and CDR2 are MNHEY and SMNVEV (reference sequence). CDR3 region: CASSLATGVFGYTF.

CDR3 sequence: CASGDGDTQYF. The chain uses TRBV7-9 and TRBJ2-3. CDR3 length equals 11 residues. Germline V CDR1 and CDR2: SEHNR, FQNEAQ (reference sequence).

CDR3 loop: CATSRDLGQDFYEQYF. The J gene is TRBJ2-7, the V gene TRBV15; TCRdb names TRBD1, which stays unverified in the absence of DNA. This CDR3 is 16 amino acids long. CDR1 LNHNV and CDR2 YYDKDF come from the germline V gene (reference sequence).

V is TRBV28 and J is TRBJ2-5. The CDR3 has 12 amino acids. The germline CDR1 and CDR2 sequences are MDHEN and SYDVKM. The chain's CDR3 is CASSLVQGTQYF.

The chain joins TRBV4-2 to TRBJ2-3; TCRdb outputs TRBD1, but without DNA this stays unchecked. The germline CDR1 and CDR2 sequences are LGHNA and YNFKEQ. The CDR3 sequence is 17 residues long. CDR3 loop: CASSQGFPGELTDTQYF.

This rearrangement joins TRBV5-4 to TRBJ2-7. Germline V gives CDR1 SGHNT, CDR2 YYREEE (reference sequence). There are 14 residues in the CDR3. The CDR3 region is CASSLAISPYEQYF. Supplemented by reference TRBV5-4 and TRBJ2-7, the full variable domain reads ETGVTQSPTHLIKTRGQQVTLRCSSQSGHNTVSWYQQALGQGPQFIFQYYREEENGRGNFPPRFSGLQFPNYSSELNVNALELDDSALYLCASSLAISPYEQYFGPGTRLTVT.

This rearrangement joins TRBV11-2 to TRBJ2-3; checking the TCRdb D call of TRBD1 is not possible without DNA. Germline V gene lookup returns CDR1 SGHAT and CDR2 FQNNGV. This CDR3 spans 15 amino acids. CDR3 region: CASSPGVRETDTQYF. Supplemented by reference TRBV11-2 and TRBJ2-3, the full variable domain reads EAGVAQSPRYKIIEKRQSVAFWCNPISGHATLYWYQQILGQGPKLLIQFQNNGVVDDSQLPKDRFSAERLKGVDSTLKIQPAKLEDSAVYLCASSPGVRETDTQYFGPGTRLTVL.

V is TRBV13 and J is TRBJ1-1. CDR3 size: 15 residues. CDR1 and CDR2 from the germline V gene are PRHDT and FYEKMQ (reference sequence). The CDR3 spells CASSEQTTENTEAFF.